The 23 T cell receptor beta chains below were found in one sample sequenced in a study of metastatic and nonmetastatic thyroid tumors. Every patient underwent thyroid surgery untreated. TCRdb re-called the PCR reads through MiXCR. Of tens of thousands of clones in the sample, under 20% were seen once. Sequenced sample: blood. Receptor source: a male donor with papillary thyroid cancer or a benign thyroid nodule (not recorded which). Some clones in this sample may be carry-over from other donors' samples.

The chain employs TRBV7-8 and TRBJ2-2; possibly TRBD2 for D (7 bases). Germline V gives CDR1 SGHVS, CDR2 FQNEAQ. This CDR3 comprises 15 residues. The V and J ends lost 3 bases and 8 bases respectively, with 16 bases between them. DNA for the CDR3: TGTGCCAGCAGCTTGCGGACTAGAGGGGGAGGGGAGCTGTTTTTT. Protein sequence: CASSLRTRGGGELFF.

This clone was observed many times. The CDR3 DNA reads TGCAGTGCTAGAGGGGCCGGACAGATGTATGGAAACACCATATATTTT. Translating it yields CSARGAGQMYGNTIYF. The V call is TRBV20-1, the J call TRBJ1-3; perhaps TRBD1 as D (6 bases). V lost 1 base to trimming and J lost 3 bases, with 16 bases between them. The CDR3 sequence is 16 residues long. The germline V gene has CDR1 DFQATT and CDR2 SNEGSKA (reference sequence).

The table lists this clone with a few counts. This sequence joins TRBV28 and TRBJ2-2; 7 nucleotides agree with TRBD1. V was pared by 10 bases and J by 5 bases, with 16 bases of the junction left unmatched. Looked up from germline, CDR1 is MDHEN and CDR2 is SYDVKM. This CDR3 spans 16 amino acids. The CDR3 is CAILTGDSPATGELFF. CDR3 sequence (DNA): TGTGCCATACTAACAGGGGACAGTCCCGCGACCGGGGAGCTGTTTTTT.

This clone was seen repeatedly, ten times or more. The genes are TRBV9 and TRBJ2-5; 11 positions match TRBD2. CDR1 and CDR2 (germline): SGDLS, YYNGEE. After removal of 3 bases from V and 5 bases from J, the junction contained 9 bases not matched to a gene. The length of the CDR3 is 16 residues. CDR3 protein: CASSARLAGPQETQYF. The DNA of the CDR3 is TGTGCCAGCAGCGCGAGACTAGCGGGGCCGCAGGAGACCCAGTACTTC. The full variable domain, rest sourced from reference TRBV9 and TRBJ2-5, is DSGVTQTPKHLITATGQRVTLRCSPRSGDLSVYWYQQSLDQGLQFLIQYYNGEERAKGNILERFSAQQFPDLHSELNLSSLELGDSALYFCASSARLAGPQETQYFGPGTRLLVL.

This clone was picked up a small number of times. V gene TRBV5-5 combines with J gene TRBJ2-3, with D possibly TRBD1 on 6 matching bases. The CDR3 runs to 15 residues. CDR1 SGHKS and CDR2 YYEKEE come from the germline V gene (reference sequence). The V and J ends lost 5 bases and 0 bases respectively, with 13 bases between them. CDR3 coding DNA: TGTGCCAGCAGAAACCGGGACACCAGCACAGATACGCAGTATTTT. This translates into CASRNRDTSTDTQYF.

Turning to this clone: One end of the junction is discordant with germline, which a read error may explain. V and J are TRBV5-6 and TRBJ2-7; 7 positions match TRBD1. Germline V gene lookup returns CDR1 SGHDT and CDR2 YYEEEE. This CDR3 has 14 residues. The CDR3 sequence: CASILDRLAYEQYF. CDR3 nucleotide sequence: TGTGCCAGCATCTTGGACAGGTTGGCCTACGAGCAGTACTTC.

This clone was seen repeatedly, ten times or more. The rearrangement joins TRBV7-2 to TRBJ1-3; no clear D gene. Germline CDR1 and CDR2: SGHTA and FQGNSA. Between the trimmed V and J ends, which lost 5 bases and 5 bases, there was a span of 10 bases. CDR3 length: 13 amino acids. CDR3 nucleotide sequence: TGTGCCAGCAGCCAAGGTGTGCGAAACACCATATATTTT. It specifies CASSQGVRNTIYF.

This clone was seen ten or more times. The gene calls are TRBV24-1 and TRBJ2-2; the match to TRBD2 covers 7 bases. The CDR3 has 16 amino acids. Looked up from germline, CDR1 is KGHDR and CDR2 is SFDVKD. Losses at the gene ends were 5 bases for V and 0 bases for J; bases not matched to a gene: 5. CDR3 nucleotides: TGTGCCACCAGTGGAAGACTAGCCACGAACACCGGGGAGCTGTTTTTT. Its translation is CATSGRLATNTGELFF.

This clone occurred many times. The rearrangement uses TRBV27 and TRBJ2-1; D not certain. The CDR3 totals 19 residues. Germline assignment: CDR1 MNHEY and CDR2 SMNVEV (reference sequence). V lost 2 bases to trimming and J lost 0 bases, with 20 bases between them. CDR3 region: CASSLTASGITYSYNEQFF. The CDR3 bases are TGTGCCAGCAGTTTAACCGCGTCAGGAATAACATACTCCTACAATGAGCAGTTCTTC.

This clone occurred many times. CDR3 protein: CASSLQGAYEQYV. CDR3 DNA: TGTGCCAGCAGCTTACAGGGGGCATACGAGCAGTACGTC. V and J are TRBV11-2 and TRBJ2-7; 8 bases match TRBD1. This CDR3 spans 13 amino acids. Per the germline V gene, CDR1 is SGHAT and CDR2 is FQNNGV. Unmatched junction bases numbered 1, after V lost 2 bases and J lost 4 bases.

There are many counts of this clone. The sample has other DNA sequences that encode this CDR3 too. This sequence joins TRBV10-1 and TRBJ2-1; D may be TRBD2 (6 bases). This CDR3 comprises 15 residues. Between the trimmed V and J ends, which lost 2 bases and 5 bases, there was a span of 13 bases. The V gene's germline CDR1 is WNHNN and CDR2 SYGVQD (reference sequence). The CDR3 nucleotides read TGCGCCAGCAGTGAGGCGGGGACGCGTAACAATGAGCAGTTCTTC. As protein: CASSEAGTRNNEQFF.

V gene TRBV30 combines with J gene TRBJ1-5; 7 positions match TRBD1. The CDR3 covers 13 residues. Germline V gene data show CDR1 as GTSNPN and CDR2 as SVGIG (reference sequence). Trimming at V came to 2 bases and at J to 4 bases, leaving 2 bases not matched to a gene. CDR3 nucleotides: TGTGCCTGGAGTACAGGGGCAAATCAGCCCCAGCATTTT. Amino acids: CAWSTGANQPQHF.

This clone was counted between two and nine times. The V call is TRBV10-3, the J call TRBJ2-1, with no clear D. The length of the CDR3 is 14 residues. The germline V gene has CDR1 ENHRY and CDR2 SYGVKD. V was clipped by 2 bases and J by 10 bases, with 15 bases between them. The CDR3 sequence: CAISEPVDNTEQFF. The CDR3 bases are TGTGCCATCAGTGAGCCAGTGGATAACACAGAGCAGTTCTTC.

Ten or more counts support this clone. The chain joins TRBV2 to TRBJ1-5; 7 bases fit TRBD1. With V trimmed by 5 bases and J by 2 bases, 6 bases remained unmatched. The germline V gene has CDR1 SNHLY and CDR2 FYNNEI. The CDR3 extends over 15 amino acids. The CDR3 bases are TGTGCCAGCAGTTCCGGACAGGTCGGCAATCAGCCCCAGCATTTT. Amino acid sequence: CASSSGQVGNQPQHF. The full variable domain, with the rest looked up from reference TRBV2 and TRBJ1-5, is EPEVTQTPSHQVTQMGQEVILRCVPISNHLYFYWYRQILGQKVEFLVSFYNNEISEKSEIFDDQFSVERPDGSNFTLKIRSTKLEDSAMYFCASSSGQVGNQPQHFGDGTRLSIL.

This clone was observed at least ten times. The chain employs TRBV13 and TRBJ1-6, with TRBD1 matching over 10 bases. The CDR3 contains 16 residues. Losses at the gene ends were 6 bases for V and 10 bases for J; bases not matched to a gene: 12. The germline V gene has CDR1 PRHDT and CDR2 FYEKMQ (reference sequence). This CDR3 is CASRPLDRGQWSPLHF. CDR3 coding DNA: TGTGCCAGCAGACCGCTCGACAGGGGGCAATGGTCACCCCTCCACTTT.

In this sample, this clone turned up a few times. A much larger clone differs from this one at a single base, so this may be a read error. The chain recombines TRBV6-1 with TRBJ2-7; no reliable D call. The V end was cut by 9 bases, the J end by 1 base, with 19 bases between. The CDR3 sequence is 15 residues long. Germline-derived CDR1 and CDR2 are MNHNS and SASEGT. CDR3 in amino acids: CASFDQVLSSYEQYF. The CDR3 nucleotides read TGTGCCAGTTTTGACCAGGTACTATCGTCCTACGAGCAGTACTTC.

This clone was recorded at least ten times. The chain links TRBV27 to TRBJ1-1, with D possibly TRBD1 on 5 matching bases. Germline values: CDR1 MNHEY, CDR2 SMNVEV (reference sequence). The CDR3 has 16 amino acids. V was clipped by 5 bases and J by 4 bases, with 20 bases between them. The CDR3 spells CASSPLLQVAPTEAFF. The DNA for the CDR3 is TGTGCCAGCAGTCCCCTCCTACAGGTTGCCCCCACTGAAGCTTTCTTT.

This clone was seen repeatedly, ten times or more. This chain joins TRBV28 and TRBJ2-1; tentatively, D is TRBD1 (6 bases). CDR1 and CDR2 from the germline V gene are MDHEN and SYDVKM. The CDR3 is made up of 16 amino acids. Between the trimmed V and J ends, which lost 8 bases and 4 bases, there was a span of 21 bases. CDR3: CASLSRHREVYNEQFF. DNA for the CDR3: TGTGCCAGCCTCTCCCGGCACAGGGAAGTTTACAATGAGCAGTTCTTC.

V usage is TRBV6-1 and J usage is TRBJ1-2; 7 bases align to TRBD1. This CDR3 has 15 amino acids. Germline V gene sequence: CDR1 MNHNS, CDR2 SASEGT. V dropped 1 base and J dropped 7; count of bases not matched to a gene: 9. CDR3 protein: CASSEEPTGVGGYTF. DNA of the CDR3: TGTGCCAGCAGTGAAGAACCTACAGGGGTGGGTGGCTACACCTTC.

Notes on this clone: A much larger clone sits a single nucleotide away, making a read error possible. V usage is TRBV4-1 and J usage is TRBJ2-3, with TRBD1 as a possible D gene (6 bases). The V gene's germline CDR1 is MGHRA and CDR2 YSYEKL. The CDR3 consists of 16 residues. The germline V and J ends were trimmed by 0 bases and 3 bases, with 13 bases remaining between them. The CDR3 sequence: CASSQDSTGWTDTQYF. The CDR3 nucleotides are TGCGCCAGCAGCCAAGATTCAACAGGGTGGACAGATACGCAGTATTTT.

The rearrangement uses TRBV2 and TRBJ2-2; D is perhaps TRBD2 (6 bases). The V gene's germline CDR1 is SNHLY and CDR2 FYNNEI. The CDR3 covers 14 residues. The V end lost 6 bases, the J end lost 9 bases, and 17 bases lay between the germline ends. The CDR3 region is CASREGPLAWELFF. DNA for the CDR3: TGTGCCAGCAGGGAGGGACCTCTTGCGTGGGAGCTGTTTTTT.

This clone was counted ten times or more. The genes are TRBV20-1 and TRBJ2-5; D not certain. The CDR3 contains 11 residues. Looked up from germline, CDR1 is DFQATT and CDR2 is SNEGSKA (reference sequence). CDR3 residues: CRVGLQETQYF. The CDR3 region has the DNA TGCAGGGTAGGGCTTCAAGAGACCCAGTACTTC.

A word on this clone: With a much larger clone just one base away, this may be a read error. This chain uses TRBV7-9 with TRBJ1-4; 11 bases align to TRBD1. After removal of 5 bases from V and 8 bases from J, the junction contained 7 bases not matched to a gene. The CDR3 contains 15 residues. CDR1 is SEHNR and CDR2 is FQNEAQ in the germline V gene (reference sequence). The CDR3 sequence: CASSRTGGLVEKLFF. The CDR3 DNA reads as TGTGCCAGCAGCCGGACAGGGGGCTTAGTAGAAAAACTGTTTTTT. The variable domain in full, completed from reference TRBV7-9 and TRBJ1-4, reads DTGVSQNPRHKITKRGQNVTFRCDPISEHNRLYWYRQTLGQGPEFLTYFQNEAQLEKSRLLSDRFSAERPKGSFSTLEIQRTEQGDSAMYLCASSRTGGLVEKLFFGSGTQLSVL.